The following is a T cell receptor beta chain sequence with its context. The CDR3 extends over 13 amino acids. Per germline, CDR1 WNHNN and CDR2 SYGVQD (reference sequence). V lost 2 bases to trimming and J lost 3 bases, with 8 bases between them. This specimen comes from a study of shared clonotypes between healthy human individuals. Donors were Caucasian adults residing in Nashville, Tennessee, USA. The test was conducted at deep level. Here immunoSEQ multiplex PCR was the method, and the copy in TCRdb shows in-frame clones only, minus some. The table has 2 million to 2.5 million clones, 90% to 96% seen once; the top ten hold around 0.13%.

The sequence derives from a man younger than 35 in good health. The sequenced sample was naive CD4+ T cells sorted from blood. Subset denoted: CD45RA+ positively selected. J is TRBJ2-7 and V is TRBV10-1; D uncertain. This CDR3 is CASSEGRNYEQYF. CDR3 nucleotides: TGCGCCAGCAGTGAGGGCAGGAACTACGAGCAGTACTTC.